The 5 T cell receptor beta chains presented below share a single source sample, sequenced in a study of T cells after posttransplantation cyclophosphamide. The table came from immunoSEQ multiplex PCR; TCRdb's copy has only in-frame clones and leaves some out. The sample shows about 11,000 clones, 65% to 85% of them seen only once. Treatment was busulfan-fludarabine conditioning, a marrow graft, and cyclophosphamide on days +3 and +4. The sequences come from PBMCs, collected after allogeneic stem cell transplant with posttransplant cyclophosphamide. The origin of the receptors is a female patient aged 50-59 years who received an allogeneic stem cell transplant from a related donor, was CMV-positive, and had no GVHD. Some T cells may possibly be graft donor cells.

This chain uses TRBV7-3 with TRBJ2-3; TRBD2 agrees at 8 bases. The CDR3 covers 17 residues. V was clipped by 0 bases and J by 4 bases; unmatched bases: 9. Germline CDR1 and CDR2: SGHTA and FQGTGA. The CDR3 loop is CASSLTRAAGVADTQYF. The DNA of the CDR3 is TGTGCCAGCAGCTTAACGAGGGCAGCGGGGGTGGCAGATACGCAGTATTTT.

The gene calls are TRBV28 and TRBJ1-1, with D unresolved. The V end was cut by 4 bases, the J end by 0 bases, with 9 bases between. CDR1 is MDHEN, CDR2 SYDVKM, per germline. There are 14 residues in the CDR3. The CDR3 is CASSSQVLNTEAFF. The CDR3 DNA sequence: TGTGCCAGCAGTTCCCAGGTCCTGAACACTGAAGCTTTCTTT.

The DNA for the CDR3 is TGTGCCAGCAGCCACAGGGTGATTAATGAAAAACTGTTTTTT. Protein: CASSHRVINEKLFF. The chain links TRBV5-8 to TRBJ1-4; maybe TRBD1 (6 bases). CDR1 and CDR2 from the germline V gene are SGHTS and YDEGEE. The CDR3 contains 14 residues. Trimming left V 4 bases short and J 4 bases short, with 11 bases between.

The CDR3 DNA is TGTGCCAGCAGCCGACTAGCGGGGGGCCCAGATACGCAGTATTTT. Translated, it gives CASSRLAGGPDTQYF. J is TRBJ2-3 and V is TRBV5-6; 13 bases agree with TRBD2. Germline CDR1 SGHDT, CDR2 YYEEEE. The CDR3 covers 15 residues. The J segment lost 4 bases and the V segment lost 4 bases, leaving 3 bases of the junction unmatched.

The chain combines TRBV4-2 with TRBJ2-3; TRBD2 agrees at 7 bases. The CDR3 loop spans 17 amino acids. V shed 2 bases, J shed 2 bases, and the junction held 10 bases outside the gene matches. CDR1 and CDR2 from the germline V gene are LGHNA and YNFKEQ. The CDR3 nucleotides are TGTGCCAGCAGCCAACCTGTGGGGGAGGGATACACAGATACGCAGTATTTT. This codes for CASSQPVGEGYTDTQYF.